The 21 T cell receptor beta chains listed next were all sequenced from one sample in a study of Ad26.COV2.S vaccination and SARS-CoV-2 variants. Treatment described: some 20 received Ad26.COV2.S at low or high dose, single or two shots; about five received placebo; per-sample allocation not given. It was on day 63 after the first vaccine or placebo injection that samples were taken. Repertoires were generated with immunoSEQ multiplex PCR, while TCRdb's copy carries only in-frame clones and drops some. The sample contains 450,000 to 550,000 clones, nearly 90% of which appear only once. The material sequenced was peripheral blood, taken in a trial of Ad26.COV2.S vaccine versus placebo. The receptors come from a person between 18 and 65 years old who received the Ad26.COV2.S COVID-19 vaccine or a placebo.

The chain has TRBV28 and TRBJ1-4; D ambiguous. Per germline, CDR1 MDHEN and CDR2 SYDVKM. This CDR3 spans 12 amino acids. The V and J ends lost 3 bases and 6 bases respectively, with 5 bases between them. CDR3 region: CASSLSHEKLFF. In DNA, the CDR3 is TGTGCCAGCAGTTTGAGCCATGAAAAACTGTTTTTT.

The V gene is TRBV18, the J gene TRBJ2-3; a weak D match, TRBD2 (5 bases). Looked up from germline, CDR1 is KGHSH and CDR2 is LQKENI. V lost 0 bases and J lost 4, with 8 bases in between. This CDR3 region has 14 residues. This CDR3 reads CASSPPSVADTQYF. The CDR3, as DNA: TGTGCCAGCTCACCACCTAGCGTTGCAGATACGCAGTATTTT.

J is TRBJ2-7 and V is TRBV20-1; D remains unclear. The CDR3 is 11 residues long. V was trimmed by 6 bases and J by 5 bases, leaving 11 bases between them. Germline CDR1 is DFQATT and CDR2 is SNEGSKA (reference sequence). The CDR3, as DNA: TGCAGTGCCCTCGGGTGGAACGAGCAGTACTTC. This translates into CSALGWNEQYF.

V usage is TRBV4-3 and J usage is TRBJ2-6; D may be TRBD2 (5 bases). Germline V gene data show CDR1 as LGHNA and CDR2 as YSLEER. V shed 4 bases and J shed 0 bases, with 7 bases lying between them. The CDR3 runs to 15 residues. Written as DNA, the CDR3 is TGCGCCAGCAGCCCACGGGACTCTGGGGCCAACGTCCTGACTTTC. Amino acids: CASSPRDSGANVLTF.

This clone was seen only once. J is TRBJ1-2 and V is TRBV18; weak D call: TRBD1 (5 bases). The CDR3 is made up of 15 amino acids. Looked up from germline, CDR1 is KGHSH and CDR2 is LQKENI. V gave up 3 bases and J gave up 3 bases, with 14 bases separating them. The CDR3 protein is CASSPGPGQDYGYTF. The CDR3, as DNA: TGTGCCAGCTCACCGGGTCCAGGGCAGGACTATGGCTACACCTTC.

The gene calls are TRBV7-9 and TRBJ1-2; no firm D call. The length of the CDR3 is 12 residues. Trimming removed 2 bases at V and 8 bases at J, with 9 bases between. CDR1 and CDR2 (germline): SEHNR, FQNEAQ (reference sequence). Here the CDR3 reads CASSLTPDGYTF. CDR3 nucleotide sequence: TGTGCCAGCAGCTTAACTCCGGACGGCTACACCTTC.

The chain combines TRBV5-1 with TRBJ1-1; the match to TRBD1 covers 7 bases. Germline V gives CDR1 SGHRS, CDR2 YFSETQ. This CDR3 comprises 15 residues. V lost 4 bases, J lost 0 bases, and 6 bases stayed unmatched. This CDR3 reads CASSPTGQLNTEAFF. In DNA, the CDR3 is TGCGCCAGCAGCCCGACGGGACAGCTGAACACTGAAGCTTTCTTT.

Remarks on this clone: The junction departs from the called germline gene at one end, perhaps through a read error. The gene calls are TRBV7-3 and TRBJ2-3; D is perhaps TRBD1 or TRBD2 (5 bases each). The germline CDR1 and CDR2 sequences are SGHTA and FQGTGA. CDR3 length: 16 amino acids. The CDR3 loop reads CASSPDPGTSRDTQYF. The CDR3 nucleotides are TGTGCCAGCAGCCCGGACCCCGGGACCAGCAGAGATACGCAGTATTTT.

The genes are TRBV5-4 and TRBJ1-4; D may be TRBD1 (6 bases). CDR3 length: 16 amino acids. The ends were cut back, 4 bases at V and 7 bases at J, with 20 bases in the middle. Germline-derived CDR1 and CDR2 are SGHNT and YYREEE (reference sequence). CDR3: CASSKTRGRGSEKLFF. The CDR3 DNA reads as TGTGCCAGCAGCAAAACCAGGGGTCGGGGGAGTGAAAAACTGTTTTTT.

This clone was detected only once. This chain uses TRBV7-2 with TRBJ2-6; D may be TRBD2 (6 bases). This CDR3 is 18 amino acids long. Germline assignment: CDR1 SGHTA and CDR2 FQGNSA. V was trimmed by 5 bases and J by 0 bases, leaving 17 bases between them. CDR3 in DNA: TGTGCCAGCAGCCCCCGTTGGGGGGATTCCTCTGGGGCCAACGTCCTGACTTTC. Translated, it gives CASSPRWGDSSGANVLTF.

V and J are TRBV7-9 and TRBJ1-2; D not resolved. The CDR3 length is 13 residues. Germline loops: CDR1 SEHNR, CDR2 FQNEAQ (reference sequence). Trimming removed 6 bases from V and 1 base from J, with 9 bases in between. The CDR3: CASRLDGNYGYTF. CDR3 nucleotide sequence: TGTGCCAGCAGACTCGACGGTAACTATGGCTACACCTTC. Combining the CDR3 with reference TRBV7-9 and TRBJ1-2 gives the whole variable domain DTGVSQNPRHKITKRGQNVTFRCDPISEHNRLYWYRQTLGQGPEFLTYFQNEAQLEKSRLLSDRFSAERPKGSFSTLEIQRTEQGDSAMYLCASRLDGNYGYTFGSGTRLTVV.

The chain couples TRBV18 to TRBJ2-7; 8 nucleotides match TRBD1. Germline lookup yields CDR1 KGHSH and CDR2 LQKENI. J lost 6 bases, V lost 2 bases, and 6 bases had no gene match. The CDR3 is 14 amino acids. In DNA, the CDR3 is TGTGCCAGCTCACCAGCAGGGGGCATAGGCGAGCAGTACGTC. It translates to CASSPAGGIGEQYV.

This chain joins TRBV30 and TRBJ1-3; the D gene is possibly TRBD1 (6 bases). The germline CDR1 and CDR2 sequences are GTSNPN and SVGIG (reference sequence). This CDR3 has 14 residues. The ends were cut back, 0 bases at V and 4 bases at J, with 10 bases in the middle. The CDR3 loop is CAWSVGQGGNTIYF. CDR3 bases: TGTGCCTGGAGTGTAGGGCAGGGGGGAAACACCATATATTTT.

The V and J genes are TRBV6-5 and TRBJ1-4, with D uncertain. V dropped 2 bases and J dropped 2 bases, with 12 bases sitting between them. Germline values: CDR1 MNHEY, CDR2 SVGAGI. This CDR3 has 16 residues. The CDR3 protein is CASSYEGRGTNEKLFF. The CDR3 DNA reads TGTGCCAGCAGTTACGAAGGACGTGGTACTAATGAAAAACTGTTTTTT.

The CDR3 loop is CAWARDPFGEQYV. CDR3 nucleotides: TGTGCCTGGGCCCGGGACCCCTTTGGGGAGCAGTACGTC. This chain uses TRBV30 with TRBJ2-7; D is possibly TRBD1 or TRBD2 (5 bases each). Trimming removed 5 bases at V and 7 bases at J, with 18 bases between. The CDR3 is made up of 13 amino acids. From germline, CDR1 is GTSNPN and CDR2 SVGIG (reference sequence).

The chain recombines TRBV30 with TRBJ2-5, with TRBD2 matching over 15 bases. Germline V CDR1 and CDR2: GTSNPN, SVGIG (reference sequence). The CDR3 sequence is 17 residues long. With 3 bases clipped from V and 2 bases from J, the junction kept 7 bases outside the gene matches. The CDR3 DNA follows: TGTGCCTGGAGCGCCGGACTAGCGGGAGGGCATCAAGAGACCCAGTACTTC. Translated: CAWSAGLAGGHQETQYF.

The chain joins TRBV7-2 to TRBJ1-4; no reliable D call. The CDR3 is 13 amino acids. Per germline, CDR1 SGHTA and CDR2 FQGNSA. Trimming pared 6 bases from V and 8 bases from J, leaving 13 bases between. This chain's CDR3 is CASSSSIYEKLFF. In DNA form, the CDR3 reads TGTGCCAGCAGTTCCTCGATATACGAAAAACTGTTTTTT.

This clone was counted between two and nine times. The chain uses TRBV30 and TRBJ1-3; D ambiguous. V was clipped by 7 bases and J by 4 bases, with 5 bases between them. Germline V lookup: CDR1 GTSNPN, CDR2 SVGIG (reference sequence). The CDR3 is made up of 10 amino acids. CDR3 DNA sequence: TGTGCCTTTGAAGGAAACACCATATATTTT. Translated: CAFEGNTIYF. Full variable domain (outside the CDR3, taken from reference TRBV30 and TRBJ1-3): SQTIHQWPATLVQPVGSPLSLECTVEGTSNPNLYWYRQAAGRGLQLLFYSVGIGQISSEVPQNLSASRPQDRQFILSSKKLLLSDSGFYLCAFEGNTIYFGEGSWLTVV.

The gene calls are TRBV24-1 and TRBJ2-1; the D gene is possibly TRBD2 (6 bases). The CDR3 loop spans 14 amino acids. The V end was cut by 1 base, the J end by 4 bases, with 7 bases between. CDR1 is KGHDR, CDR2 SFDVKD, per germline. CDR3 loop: CATSDFSGYNEQFF. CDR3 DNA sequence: TGTGCCACCAGTGATTTTAGCGGTTACAATGAGCAGTTCTTC.

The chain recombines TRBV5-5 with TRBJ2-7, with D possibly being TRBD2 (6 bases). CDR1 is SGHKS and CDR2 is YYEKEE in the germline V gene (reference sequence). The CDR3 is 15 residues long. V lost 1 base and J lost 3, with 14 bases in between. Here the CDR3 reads CASSLRERGDYEQYV. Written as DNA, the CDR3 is TGTGCCAGCAGCTTGAGGGAGCGCGGGGACTACGAGCAGTACGTC.

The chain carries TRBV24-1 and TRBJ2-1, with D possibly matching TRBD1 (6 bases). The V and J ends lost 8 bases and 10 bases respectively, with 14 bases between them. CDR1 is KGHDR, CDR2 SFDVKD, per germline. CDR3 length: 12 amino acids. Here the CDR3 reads CATTNRVGEQFF. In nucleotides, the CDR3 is TGTGCCACCACCAACAGGGTAGGGGAGCAGTTCTTC.